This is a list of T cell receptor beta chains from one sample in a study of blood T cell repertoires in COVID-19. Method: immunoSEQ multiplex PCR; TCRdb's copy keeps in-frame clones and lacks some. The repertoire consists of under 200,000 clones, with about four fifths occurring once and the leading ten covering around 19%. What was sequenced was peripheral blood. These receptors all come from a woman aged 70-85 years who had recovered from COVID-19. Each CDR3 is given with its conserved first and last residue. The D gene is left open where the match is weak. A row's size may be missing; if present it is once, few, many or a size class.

cdr3_aa: CASKAGMNTGELFF
cdr3_nt: TGTGCCAGCAAGGCAGGGATGAACACCGGGGAGCTGTTTTTT
clone_size: few
d_call: .
v_call: TRBV6-4
j_call: TRBJ2-2

cdr3_aa: CASSLEASGDWDEQYF
cdr3_nt: TGTGCCAGCAGCTTAGAGGCTAGCGGGGATTGGGACGAGCAGTACTTC
clone_size: .
d_call: TRBD2
v_call: TRBV5-5
j_call: TRBJ2-7

cdr3_aa: CSVESLTSSSYNEQFF
cdr3_nt: TGCAGCGTTGAATCCCTAACTAGCAGCTCCTACAATGAGCAGTTCTTC
clone_size: .
d_call: .
v_call: TRBV29-1
j_call: TRBJ2-1

cdr3_aa: CASSYPGGETQYF
cdr3_nt: TGTGCCAGCAGTTACCCCGGGGGGGAGACCCAGTACTTC
clone_size: .
d_call: TRBD2
v_call: TRBV6-5
j_call: TRBJ2-5

cdr3_aa: CASGESGGGPGELFF
cdr3_nt: TGTGCTAGTGGTGAAAGCGGGGGAGGGCCCGGGGAGCTGTTTTTT
clone_size: .
d_call: TRBD2
v_call: TRBV12-5
j_call: TRBJ2-2

cdr3_aa: CATSDFGGRGANTGELFF
cdr3_nt: TGTGCCACCAGTGATTTTGGCGGGAGGGGGGCGAACACCGGGGAGCTGTTTTTT
clone_size: .
d_call: TRBD2
v_call: TRBV24-1
j_call: TRBJ2-2

cdr3_aa: CASTNRGSTEAFF
cdr3_nt: TGTGCCAGTACCAATAGAGGTTCCACTGAAGCTTTCTTT
clone_size: once
d_call: .
v_call: TRBV19
j_call: TRBJ1-1

cdr3_aa: CASRPRQGNDYEQYF
cdr3_nt: TGTGCCAGCAGACCTAGACAGGGAAATGACTACGAGCAGTACTTC
clone_size: .
d_call: TRBD1
v_call: TRBV5-4
j_call: TRBJ2-7

cdr3_aa: CAISSDIRYQETQYF
cdr3_nt: TGTGCCATCAGCTCGGACATCAGGTACCAAGAGACCCAGTACTTC
clone_size: .
d_call: .
v_call: TRBV10-3
j_call: TRBJ2-5

cdr3_aa: CASSLAGLAGPHYNEQFF
cdr3_nt: TGTGCCAGCAGCTTAGCTGGACTAGCGGGGCCCCACTACAATGAGCAGTTCTTC
clone_size: .
d_call: TRBD2
v_call: TRBV13
j_call: TRBJ2-1

cdr3_aa: CASSSRGLSYNSPLHF
cdr3_nt: TGTGCCAGCAGCTCCCGTGGGCTCTCCTATAATTCACCCCTCCACTTT
clone_size: once
d_call: .
v_call: TRBV5-4
j_call: TRBJ1-6

cdr3_aa: CASSQGAARLGYNEQFF
cdr3_nt: TGTGCCAGCAGCCAAGGGGCCGCCCGTCTCGGCTACAATGAGCAGTTCTTC
clone_size: .
d_call: .
v_call: TRBV7-9
j_call: TRBJ2-1

cdr3_aa: CASMGGGSGNSPLHF
cdr3_nt: TGCGCCAGCATGGGCGGGGGATCGGGGAATTCACCCCTCCACTTT
clone_size: .
d_call: .
v_call: TRBV5-1
j_call: TRBJ1-6

cdr3_aa: CASSGWPEVSGELFF
cdr3_nt: TGTGCCAGCAGTGGATGGCCGGAGGTGAGCGGGGAGCTGTTTTTT
clone_size: .
d_call: .
v_call: TRBV2
j_call: TRBJ2-2

cdr3_aa: CASSLRDWSEQYF
cdr3_nt: TGTGCCAGCAGCTTACGGGATTGGTCCGAGCAGTACTTC
clone_size: few
d_call: .
v_call: TRBV7-3
j_call: TRBJ2-7

cdr3_aa: CASSDSSGGSYEQYF
cdr3_nt: TGTGCCAGCAGTGACTCGTCAGGGGGCTCCTACGAGCAGTACTTC
clone_size: .
d_call: TRBD1
v_call: TRBV6-4
j_call: TRBJ2-7

cdr3_aa: CASSVRTGSSYEQYF
cdr3_nt: TGCGCCAGCAGCGTAAGGACAGGGAGCTCCTACGAGCAGTACTTC
clone_size: many
d_call: TRBD1
v_call: TRBV5-1
j_call: TRBJ2-7

cdr3_aa: CSAKGPGSADTQYF
cdr3_nt: TGCAGCGCCAAAGGGCCCGGGAGCGCAGATACGCAGTATTTT
clone_size: few
d_call: .
v_call: TRBV29-1
j_call: TRBJ2-3

cdr3_aa: CASSTSGAIRNQPQHF
cdr3_nt: TGTGCCAGTAGTACTTCAGGGGCCATTCGCAATCAGCCCCAGCATTTT
clone_size: .
d_call: .
v_call: TRBV19
j_call: TRBJ1-5

cdr3_aa: CASRSPPWDTGSYEQYF
cdr3_nt: TGTGCAAGTCGCTCCCCGCCGTGGGACACCGGTTCCTACGAGCAGTACTTC
clone_size: .
d_call: .
v_call: TRBV12-2
j_call: TRBJ2-7

cdr3_aa: CSAGGQETQYF
cdr3_nt: TGCAGCGCCGGGGGACAAGAGACCCAGTACTTC
clone_size: once
d_call: .
v_call: TRBV29-1
j_call: TRBJ2-5

cdr3_aa: CASSIARLNTEAFF
cdr3_nt: TGTGCCAGTAGTATAGCCAGGTTGAACACTGAAGCTTTCTTT
clone_size: .
d_call: .
v_call: TRBV19
j_call: TRBJ1-1

cdr3_aa: CASSLPRTGGRNTEAFF
cdr3_nt: TGTGCCAGCAGCTTACCGCGGACAGGGGGCCGGAACACTGAAGCTTTCTTT
clone_size: .
d_call: TRBD1
v_call: TRBV7-2
j_call: TRBJ1-1

cdr3_aa: CSASPPGTDTQYF
cdr3_nt: TGCAGTGCTAGTCCTCCCGGCACAGATACGCAGTATTTT
clone_size: once
d_call: .
v_call: TRBV20-1
j_call: TRBJ2-3

cdr3_aa: CASSPRTGGLVETQYF
cdr3_nt: TGTGCCAGCAGCCCAAGGACAGGGGGCCTGGTGGAGACCCAGTACTTC
clone_size: .
d_call: TRBD1
v_call: TRBV7-9
j_call: TRBJ2-5

cdr3_aa: CASSDYAGATDTQYF
cdr3_nt: TGCGCCAGCAGTGATTACGCGGGGGCCACAGATACGCAGTATTTT
clone_size: .
d_call: .
v_call: TRBV10-1
j_call: TRBJ2-3

cdr3_aa: CASSPGPGVFYGYTF
cdr3_nt: TGTGCCAGCAGCCCAGGGCCAGGGGTATTCTATGGCTACACCTTC
clone_size: .
d_call: .
v_call: TRBV5-4
j_call: TRBJ1-2

cdr3_aa: CAIKGYGEKLFF
cdr3_nt: TGTGCCATCAAGGGGTATGGTGAAAAACTGTTTTTT
clone_size: .
d_call: .
v_call: TRBV10-3
j_call: TRBJ1-4

cdr3_aa: CASQQLGEEDTEAFF
cdr3_nt: TGTGCCAGCCAACAACTGGGGGAGGAGGACACTGAAGCTTTCTTT
clone_size: .
d_call: .
v_call: TRBV28
j_call: TRBJ1-1

cdr3_aa: CCGASSGANVLTF
cdr3_nt: TGTTGCGGGGCTAGCTCCGGGGCCAACGTCCTGACTTTC
clone_size: .
d_call: .
v_call: TRBV7-9
j_call: TRBJ2-6